Shown below are 9 T cell receptor beta chains from a single sample sequenced in a study of OX40 agonist ivuxolimab in advanced cancers. This table comes from immunoSEQ multiplex PCR, and its TCRdb copy is limited to in-frame clones, with some not included. The data show 55,000 to 80,000 clones, roughly 81% seen once. This specimen consisted of CD4+ or CD8+ T cells sorted from blood, obtained in a trial of the OX40 agonist ivuxolimab. Source of these receptors: an adult with an advanced solid tumor such as melanoma, head and neck, liver or kidney cancer.

The chain couples TRBV19 to TRBJ2-2; D is undetermined. The V end lost 7 bases, the J end lost 0 bases, and 6 bases lay between the germline ends. Germline V gene data show CDR1 as LNHDA and CDR2 as SQIVND (reference sequence). The CDR3 has 13 residues. The CDR3 protein is CASIPANTGELFF. Here the CDR3 DNA reads TGTGCCAGTATCCCTGCGAACACCGGGGAGCTGTTTTTT.

The chain carries TRBV11-2 and TRBJ2-2; D gene unclear. This CDR3 is 16 amino acids long. The germline V gene encodes CDR1 SGHAT and CDR2 FQNNGV. With 1 base removed from V and 5 bases from J, the gap between germline ends came to 14 bases. The CDR3 region has the DNA TGTGCCAGCAGCTTAGGGTGGGCAGGAAAAACCGGGGAGCTGTTTTTT. Its protein product is CASSLGWAGKTGELFF.

The chain joins TRBV5-4 to TRBJ1-1; TRBD1 might be the D (6 bases). V was pared by 2 bases and J by 1 base, with 9 bases between. The CDR3 consists of 14 residues. Looked up from germline, CDR1 is SGHNT and CDR2 is YYREEE (reference sequence). The CDR3 sequence is CASSLGGGNTEAFF. DNA of the CDR3: TGTGCCAGCAGCTTAGGGGGGGGGAACACTGAAGCTTTCTTT.

The chain combines TRBV5-6 with TRBJ1-2; D might be TRBD1 (5 bases). The CDR3 is made up of 15 amino acids. Germline loops: CDR1 SGHDT, CDR2 YYEEEE. Between the trimmed V and J ends, which lost 0 bases and 5 bases, there was a span of 14 bases. CDR3 nucleotide sequence: TGTGCCAGCAGCTTGGTTGCGGGGGGGAGGTATGGCTACACCTTC. It encodes CASSLVAGGRYGYTF.

V usage is TRBV6-4 and J usage is TRBJ1-1; 8 bases line up with TRBD1. The germline V gene has CDR1 MRHNA and CDR2 SNTAGT. This CDR3 contains 14 residues. The junction had 9 bases not matched to a gene; V was cut back by 5 bases and J by 7 bases. CDR3 residues: CASSLLPGQGEAFF. CDR3 coding DNA: TGTGCCAGCAGTCTATTACCCGGACAGGGTGAAGCTTTCTTT.

The chain employs TRBV28 and TRBJ2-5; 9 bases are shared with TRBD1. V gave up 9 bases and J gave up 5 bases; unmatched junction bases: 10. The CDR3 contains 14 residues. Per the germline V gene, CDR1 is MDHEN and CDR2 is SYDVKM. The CDR3 DNA reads TGTGCCAGTTGGGACAGGGCAATTAGGGAGACCCAGTACTTC. Translating it yields CASWDRAIRETQYF.

Comment on this clone: One end of the junction fails to match germline, which may point to a read error. The chain combines TRBV5-1 with TRBJ2-5, with TRBD1 matching 7 bases. Germline V gene data show CDR1 as SGHRS and CDR2 as YFSETQ. This CDR3 comprises 15 residues. The CDR3 sequence is CASSLGQGWAEAQYF. As DNA, the CDR3 is TGCGCCAGCAGCTTGGGACAGGGTTGGGCAGAGGCCCAGTACTTC.

V usage is TRBV5-6 and J usage is TRBJ2-5; D ambiguous. Trimming removed 6 bases from V and 9 bases from J, with 21 bases in between. Looked up from germline, CDR1 is SGHDT and CDR2 is YYEEEE. The CDR3 is made up of 14 amino acids. The CDR3 DNA sequence: TGTGCCAGCACAGAGTATAACCTGCCTAGGGCCCAGTACTTC. This gives the protein CASTEYNLPRAQYF.

CDR3 nucleotides: TGCAGCGTGCGACTTGGGTCTGCTCGCTACACCTTC. It codes for CSVRLGSARYTF. V and J are TRBV29-1 and TRBJ1-2; D is uncertain. Looked up from germline, CDR1 is SQVTM and CDR2 is ANQGSEA. The CDR3 is 12 amino acids. Deletions cut 6 bases from V and 9 bases from J, with 17 bases between.